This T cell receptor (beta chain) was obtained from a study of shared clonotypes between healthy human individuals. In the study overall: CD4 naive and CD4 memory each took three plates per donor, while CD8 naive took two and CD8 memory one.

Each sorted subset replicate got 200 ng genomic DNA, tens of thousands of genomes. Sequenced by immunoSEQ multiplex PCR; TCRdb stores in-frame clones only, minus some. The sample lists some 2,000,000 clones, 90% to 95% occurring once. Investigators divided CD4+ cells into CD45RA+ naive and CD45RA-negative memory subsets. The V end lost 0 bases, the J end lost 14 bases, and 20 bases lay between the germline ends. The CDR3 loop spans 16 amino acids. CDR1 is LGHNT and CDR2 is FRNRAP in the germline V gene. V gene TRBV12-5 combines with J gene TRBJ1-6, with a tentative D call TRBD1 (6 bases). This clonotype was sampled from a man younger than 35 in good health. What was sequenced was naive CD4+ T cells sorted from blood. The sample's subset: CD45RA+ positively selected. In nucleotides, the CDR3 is TGTGCTAGTGGTTTGGTACAGGGCAGCGGGCTTTTCACCCTCCACTTT. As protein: CASGLVQGSGLFTLHF.